The source of this T cell receptor beta chain is a study of T cells in Graves' hyperthyroidism and ophthalmopathy. RNA transcripts provided the source from which TCR beta CDR3 regions were amplified. During a first-round RT-PCR of the TCR CDR3, the HTBI primer set was used. TCRdb reprocessed the multiplex PCR reads with MiXCR, giving one entry per CDR3 protein. The sample carries approximately 700,000 distinct CDR3 sequences, 16% recorded once. This CDR3 spans 15 amino acids. The germline V gene encodes CDR1 MDHEN and CDR2 SYDVKM. Points on this clonotype: One junction end does not reproduce the germline sequence, and a read error may be involved.

This chain joins TRBV28 and TRBJ2-6; D unresolved. Material for sequencing was blood. This TCR was recovered from a young man with Graves' hyperthyroidism. CDR3: CAGSNGISGANVLTF. DNA of the CDR3: TGTGCCGGCAGTAACGGAATCTCTGGGGCCAACGTCCTGACTTTC. Supplemented by reference TRBV28 and TRBJ2-6, the full variable domain reads DVKVTQSSRYLVKRTGEKVFLECVQDMDHENMFWYRQDPGLGLRLIYFSYDVKMKEKGDIPEGYSVSREKKERFSLILESASTNQTSMYLCAGSNGISGANVLTFGAGSRLTVL.